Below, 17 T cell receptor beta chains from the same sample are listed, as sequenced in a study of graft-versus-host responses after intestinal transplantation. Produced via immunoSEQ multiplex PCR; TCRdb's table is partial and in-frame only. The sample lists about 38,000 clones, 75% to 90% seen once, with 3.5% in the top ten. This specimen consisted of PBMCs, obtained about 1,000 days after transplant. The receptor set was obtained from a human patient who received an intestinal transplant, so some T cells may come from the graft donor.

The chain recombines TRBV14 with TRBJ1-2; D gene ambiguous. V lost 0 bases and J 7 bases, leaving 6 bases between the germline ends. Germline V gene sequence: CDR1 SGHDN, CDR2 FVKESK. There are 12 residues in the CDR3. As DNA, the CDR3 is TGTGCCAGCAGCCAAGAGCAGGTTGGCTACACCTTC. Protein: CASSQEQVGYTF. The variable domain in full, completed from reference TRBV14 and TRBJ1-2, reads EAGVTQFPSHSVIEKGQTVTLRCDPISGHDNLYWYRRVMGKEIKFLLHFVKESKQDESGMPNNRFLAERTGGTYSTLKVQPAELEDSGVYFCASSQEQVGYTFGSGTRLTVV.

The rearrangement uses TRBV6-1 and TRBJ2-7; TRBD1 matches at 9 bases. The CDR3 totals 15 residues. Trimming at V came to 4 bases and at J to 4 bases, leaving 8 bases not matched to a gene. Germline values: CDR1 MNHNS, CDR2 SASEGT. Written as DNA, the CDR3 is TGTGCCAGCAGTGTTCGCGGACAGGGGTCGTACGAGCAGTACTTC. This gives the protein CASSVRGQGSYEQYF.

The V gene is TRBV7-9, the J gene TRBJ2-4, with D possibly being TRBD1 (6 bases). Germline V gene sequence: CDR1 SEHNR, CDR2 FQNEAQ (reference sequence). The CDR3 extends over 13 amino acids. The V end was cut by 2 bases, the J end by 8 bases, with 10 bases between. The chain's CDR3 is CASSLKSGDIQYF. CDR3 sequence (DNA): TGTGCCAGCAGCTTAAAATCAGGGGACATTCAGTACTTC. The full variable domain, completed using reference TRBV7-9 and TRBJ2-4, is DTGVSQNPRHKITKRGQNVTFRCDPISEHNRLYWYRQTLGQGPEFLTYFQNEAQLEKSRLLSDRFSAERPKGSFSTLEIQRTEQGDSAMYLCASSLKSGDIQYFGAGTRLSVL.

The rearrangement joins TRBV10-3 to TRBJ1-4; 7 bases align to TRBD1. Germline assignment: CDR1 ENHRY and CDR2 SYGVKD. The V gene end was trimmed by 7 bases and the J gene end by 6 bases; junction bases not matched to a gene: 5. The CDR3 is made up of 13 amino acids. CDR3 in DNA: TGTGCCATCAAGGGGGCCCCAGATGAAAAACTGTTTTTT. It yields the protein CAIKGAPDEKLFF.

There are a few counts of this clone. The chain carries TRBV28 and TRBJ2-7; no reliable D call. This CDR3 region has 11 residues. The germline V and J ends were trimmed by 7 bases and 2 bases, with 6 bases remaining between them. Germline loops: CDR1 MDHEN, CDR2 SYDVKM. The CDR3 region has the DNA TGTGCCAGCACCTCCCCCTACGAGCAGTACTTC. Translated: CASTSPYEQYF.

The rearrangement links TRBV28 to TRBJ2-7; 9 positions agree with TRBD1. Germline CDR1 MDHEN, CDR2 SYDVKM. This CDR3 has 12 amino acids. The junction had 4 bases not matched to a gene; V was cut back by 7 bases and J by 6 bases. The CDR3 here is CASMGQGIEQYF. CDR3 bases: TGTGCCAGCATGGGACAGGGTATCGAGCAGTACTTC.

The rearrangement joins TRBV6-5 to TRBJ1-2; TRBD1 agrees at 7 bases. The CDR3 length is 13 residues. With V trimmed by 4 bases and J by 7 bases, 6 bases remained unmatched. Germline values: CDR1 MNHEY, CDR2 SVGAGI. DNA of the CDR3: TGTGCCAGCAGTTCAGAGGGGGCGGGTGGCTACACCTTC. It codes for CASSSEGAGGYTF.

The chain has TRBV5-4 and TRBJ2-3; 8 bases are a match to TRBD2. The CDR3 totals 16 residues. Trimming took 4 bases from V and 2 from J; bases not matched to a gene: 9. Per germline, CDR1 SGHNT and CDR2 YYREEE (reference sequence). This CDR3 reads CASSREAGAFTDTQYF. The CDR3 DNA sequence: TGTGCCAGCAGCCGGGAAGCGGGGGCCTTCACAGATACGCAGTATTTT.

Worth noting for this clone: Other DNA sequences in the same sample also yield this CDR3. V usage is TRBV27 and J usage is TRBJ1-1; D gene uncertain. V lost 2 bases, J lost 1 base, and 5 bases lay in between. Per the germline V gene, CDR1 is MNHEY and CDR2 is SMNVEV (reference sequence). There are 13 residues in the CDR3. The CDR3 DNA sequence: TGTGCCAGCAGTTTAGGGCAGAACACTGAAGCTTTCTTT. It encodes CASSLGQNTEAFF.

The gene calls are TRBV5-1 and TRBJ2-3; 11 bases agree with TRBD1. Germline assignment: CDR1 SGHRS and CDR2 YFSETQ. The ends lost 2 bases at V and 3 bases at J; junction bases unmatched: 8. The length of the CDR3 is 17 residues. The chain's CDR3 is CASSFDLGQGATDTQYF. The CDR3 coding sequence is TGCGCCAGCAGCTTTGATCTAGGACAGGGGGCAACAGATACGCAGTATTTT.

This CDR3 reads CASSYFRDRGTDTQYF. CDR3 bases: TGTGCCAGCAGTTACTTCCGGGACAGGGGCACAGATACGCAGTATTTT. This chain connects TRBV6-5 to TRBJ2-3; 9 nucleotides align to TRBD1. With 1 base clipped from V and 1 base from J, the junction kept 3 bases outside the gene matches. Per the germline V gene, CDR1 is MNHEY and CDR2 is SVGAGI. CDR3 length equals 16 residues.

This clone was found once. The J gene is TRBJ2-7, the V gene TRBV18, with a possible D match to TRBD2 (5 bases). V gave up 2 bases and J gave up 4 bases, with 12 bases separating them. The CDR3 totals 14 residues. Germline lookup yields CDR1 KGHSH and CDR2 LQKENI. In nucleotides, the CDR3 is TGTGCCAGCTCACCAGAGGGAAGGGATTACGAGCAGTACTTC. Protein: CASSPEGRDYEQYF.

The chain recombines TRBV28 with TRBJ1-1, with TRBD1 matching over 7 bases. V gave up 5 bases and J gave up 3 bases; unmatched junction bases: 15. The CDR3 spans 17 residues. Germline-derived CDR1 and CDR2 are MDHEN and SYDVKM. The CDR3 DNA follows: TGTGCCAGCAGTCCCCCCCCCGGACAGGTTCAATACACTGAAGCTTTCTTT. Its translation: CASSPPPGQVQYTEAFF.

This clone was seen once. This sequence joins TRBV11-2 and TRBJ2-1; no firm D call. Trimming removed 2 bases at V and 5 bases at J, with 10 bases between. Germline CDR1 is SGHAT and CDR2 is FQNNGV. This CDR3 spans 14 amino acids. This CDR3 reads CASSLTTGNNEQFF. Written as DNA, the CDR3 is TGTGCCAGCAGCTTAACAACTGGAAACAATGAGCAGTTCTTC.

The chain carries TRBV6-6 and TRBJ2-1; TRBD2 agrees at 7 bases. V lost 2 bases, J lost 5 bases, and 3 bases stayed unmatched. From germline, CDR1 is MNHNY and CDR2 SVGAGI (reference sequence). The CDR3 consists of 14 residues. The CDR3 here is CASSYGGVHNEQFF. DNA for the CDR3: TGTGCCAGCAGTTACGGGGGGGTGCACAATGAGCAGTTCTTC.

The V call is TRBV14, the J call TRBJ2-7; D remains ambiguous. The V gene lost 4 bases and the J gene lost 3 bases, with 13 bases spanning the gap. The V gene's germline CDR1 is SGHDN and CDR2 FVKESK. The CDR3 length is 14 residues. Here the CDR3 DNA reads TGTGCCAGCAGCCTCGCCGCGTGGGGCTACGAGCAGTACTTC. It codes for CASSLAAWGYEQYF.

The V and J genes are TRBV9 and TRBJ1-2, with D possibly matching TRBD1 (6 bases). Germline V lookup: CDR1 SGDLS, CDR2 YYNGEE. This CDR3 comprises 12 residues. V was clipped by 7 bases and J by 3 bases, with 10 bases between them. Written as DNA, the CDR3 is TGTGCCAGCGGGGGCATGGACTATGGCTACACCTTC. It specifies CASGGMDYGYTF.